A selection of T cell receptor beta chains follows, all from one sample in a study of blood T cell repertoires in COVID-19. TCRdb's copy holds only in-frame clones and misses some; the assay was immunoSEQ multiplex PCR. The table lists about 290,000 clones, just under 85% of them singletons. The source material was peripheral blood. Receptors originate from a woman aged 50 to 65 with active or convalescent COVID-19. The CDR3 runs from the conserved cysteine through the conserved F or W. D genes are given only for firm matches. Part of the rows lack a size; the others show once, few, many or a class for expanded clones.

>TRBV2|TRBD2|-|TRBJ2-3
TGTGCCAGCAGCCCAGGACTAGCCGACACAGATACGCAGTATTTT
CASSPGLADTDTQYF
>TRBV28|TRBD1|-|TRBJ1-1
TGTGCCAGCACATCTTACTTTGGACAGGGGGGAGCTTTCTTT
CASTSYFGQGGAFF
>TRBV9|TRBD2|once|TRBJ2-1
TGTGCCAGCAGCGTAGTCGGGGGGTCTAGCGGGTCGGTTGAGCAGTTCTTC
CASSVVGGSSGSVEQFF
>TRBV7-8|-|-|TRBJ1-1
TGTGCCAGCAGCGCTACGGACGGCCGGGGCACTGAAGCTTTCTTT
CASSATDGRGTEAFF
>TRBV11-2|TRBD1|once|TRBJ2-2
TGTGCCAGCAGCGTAGAAGGGGGCCGGACCGGGGAGCTGTTTTTT
CASSVEGGRTGELFF
>TRBV5-1|-|-|TRBJ1-5
TGCGCCAGCAGCATCGAACCGGGGGGCAATCAGCCCCAGCATTTT
CASSIEPGGNQPQHF
>TRBV3-1/TRBV3-2|TRBD1|-|TRBJ1-3
TGTGCCAGCAGTTCCGGGACAGGGGGTTCCCACTCTGGAAACACCATATATTTT
CASSSGTGGSHSGNTIYF
>TRBV4-2|-|-|TRBJ1-5
TGTGCCAGCAGCCGGCCAGGGAGGGAAGGGGGCAATCAGCCCCAGCATTTT
CASSRPGREGGNQPQHF
>TRBV2|-|-|TRBJ2-6
TGTGCCAGCAGTGAACGGGGGGCGTATGGGGCCAACGTCCTGACTTTC
CASSERGAYGANVLTF
>TRBV7-9|TRBD1|-|TRBJ2-1
TGTGCCAGCAGCTTAACAGCGGGACAGGGGTACAATGAGCAGTTCTTC
CASSLTAGQGYNEQFF
>TRBV7-8|TRBD1|once|TRBJ1-2
TGTGCCAGCAGCTGGTCACAGGGGAACTATGGCTACACCTTC
CASSWSQGNYGYTF
>TRBV5-1|TRBD1|-|TRBJ2-3
TGCGCCAGCAGCTCCCGGACAGGGGCCAGTAGCACAGATACGCAGTATTTT
CASSSRTGASSTDTQYF
>TRBV7-9|-|few|TRBJ1-1
TGTGCCAGCAGCTTAGAACAGGAAGGGGAAGCTTTCTTT
CASSLEQEGEAFF
>TRBV6-2/TRBV6-3|TRBD1|-|TRBJ1-5
TGTGCCAGCAGCCCTGGATGGACAGGGGGCAATCAGCCCCAGCATTTT
CASSPGWTGGNQPQHF
>TRBV13|TRBD2|-|TRBJ2-3
TGTGCCAGCAGCTTAAGGGAACTAGCGAACACAGATACGCAGTATTTT
CASSLRELANTDTQYF
>TRBV11-2|-|-|TRBJ1-1
TGTGCCAGCAGCTTACGAGGGGGGGCAGGGACTGAAGCTTTCTTT
CASSLRGGAGTEAFF
>TRBV24-1|-|-|TRBJ1-5
TGTGCCACCAGTGGACAGGAGCCCCAGCATTTT
CATSGQEPQHF
>TRBV9|-|-|TRBJ2-2
TGTGCCAGCAGCGCTCGGGACACCAACACCGGGGAGCTGTTTTTT
CASSARDTNTGELFF
>TRBV29-1|TRBD2|once|TRBJ2-1
TGCAGCGTGGTGACTAGCGGGAGGCCCGGTTTTTTCTTC
CSVVTSGRPGFFF
>TRBV28|-|-|TRBJ2-7
TGTGCCAGCAGTTTAGGAGGGTTGGCCACCACCTACGAGCAGTACTTC
CASSLGGLATTYEQYF
>TRBV5-1|-|-|TRBJ1-5
TGCGCCAGCAGCTTGGACACCAACAATCAGCCCCAGCATTTT
CASSLDTNNQPQHF
>TRBV28|TRBD2|-|TRBJ2-7
TGTGCCAGCAGTTTTGACCCTCTAGCGGCCGCTTCCTACGAGCAGTACTTC
CASSFDPLAAASYEQYF
>TRBV5-1|TRBD1|-|TRBJ1-1
TGCGCCAGCAGCTTGGGACAGGGCTCTCTGCGGAACACTGAAGCTTTCTTT
CASSLGQGSLRNTEAFF
>TRBV9|TRBD1|-|TRBJ2-1
TGTGCCAGCAGCGTTACAGGGGGCAGTTACAATGAGCAGTTCTTC
CASSVTGGSYNEQFF
>TRBV6-5|-|once|TRBJ2-7
TGTGCCAGCACCGAGGATTACTACGAGCAGTACTTC
CASTEDYYEQYF
>TRBV7-2|-|few|TRBJ1-1
TGTGCCAGCAGCGGGGGCAGGGTCAAGGGGAGTGAAGCTTTCTTT
CASSGGRVKGSEAFF
>TRBV19|-|once|TRBJ1-5
TGTGCCAGTAGTATAATCAGGCAGCCCCAGCATTTT
CASSIIRQPQHF
>TRBV6-6|TRBD2|many|TRBJ2-2
TGTGCCAGCAGTCGAAGGCTGCGCGGGAGCCACACCGGGGAGCTGTTTTTT
CASSRRLRGSHTGELFF
>TRBV5-1|TRBD2|-|TRBJ2-3
TGCGCCAGCAGCTTGAGGGTAGCGGGAAGGGGAGATACGCAGTATTTT
CASSLRVAGRGDTQYF
>TRBV10-3|TRBD1|-|TRBJ1-4
TGTGCCATCAGACAGGGGGGCACTAATGAAAAACTGTTTTTT
CAIRQGGTNEKLFF
>TRBV19|-|-|TRBJ1-2
TGTGCCAGTAGTCCCATCGGGGGTTCTAACTATGGCTACACCTTC
CASSPIGGSNYGYTF
>TRBV30|-|-|TRBJ1-1
TGTGCCTGGAGTCCCGGGGGGGGCTTCACTGAAGCTTTCTTT
CAWSPGGGFTEAFF
>TRBV7-9|-|-|TRBJ1-4
TGTGCCAGCAGCACCTTCGACAGAGCTGAAAAACTGTTTTTT
CASSTFDRAEKLFF
>TRBV7-2|TRBD2|-|TRBJ2-7
TGTGCCAGCACCCAGCGGGAGGGGCCCTACGAGCAGTACTTC
CASTQREGPYEQYF
>TRBV2|TRBD2|-|TRBJ2-3
TGTGCCAGCAGTGCTAGACAGGGACTAGCGAGCACAGATACGCAGTATTTT
CASSARQGLASTDTQYF
>TRBV25-1|-|-|TRBJ1-4
TGTGCCAGCAGTGAATATGGTGGGGGCGGGGGAAAACTGTTTTTT
CASSEYGGGGGKLFF
>TRBV7-2|-|-|TRBJ2-1
TGTGCCAGCAGCTTAACGGCGGCGGCCTACAATGAGCAGTTCTTC
CASSLTAAAYNEQFF
>TRBV6-1|-|few|TRBJ1-2
TGTGCCAGCAGTGAATCGGGGAGCTATGGCTACACCTTC
CASSESGSYGYTF
>TRBV10-1|TRBD1|few|TRBJ1-2
TGCGCCCCCCGGGACAGCCGCGGGGGCTACACCTTC
CAPRDSRGGYTF
>TRBV6-5|-|once|TRBJ1-1
TGTGCCAGCAGTTCGGGGGACGCGTCGGCCCACACTGAAGCTTTCTTT
CASSSGDASAHTEAFF
>TRBV7-8|-|-|TRBJ2-1
TGTGCCAGCAGCTTGAGTCCAAACCGAGAGCAGTTCTTC
CASSLSPNREQFF
>TRBV3-1/TRBV3-2|TRBD2|-|TRBJ2-1
TGTGCCAGCTCGACTAGCGGGTCGGGGTGGGATGAGCAGTTCTTC
CASSTSGSGWDEQFF
>TRBV11-2|-|-|TRBJ1-2
TGTGCCAGCAGCAAAACCAGGACAGATGACTATGGCTACACCTTC
CASSKTRTDDYGYTF
>TRBV9|TRBD2|-|TRBJ2-1
TGTGCCAGCAGCCCGACTAGCGGCTACAATGAGCAGTTCTTC
CASSPTSGYNEQFF
>TRBV6-6|-|-|TRBJ2-6
TGTGCCAGCATCGGACGGGGCTCTGGGGCCAACGTCCTGACTTTC
CASIGRGSGANVLTF
>TRBV20-1|-|-|TRBJ1-1
TGCAGTGCCAGGGAGGGAACTGAAGCTTTCTTT
CSAREGTEAFF
>TRBV7-3|-|-|TRBJ2-7
TGTGCCAGCAGCCGAACGGGTAACTCCTACGAGCAGTACTTC
CASSRTGNSYEQYF
>TRBV5-6|-|-|TRBJ1-5
TGTGCCAGCAGCTTCGGGGGATTCAATCAGCCCCAGCATTTT
CASSFGGFNQPQHF
>TRBV28|TRBD1|-|TRBJ1-2
TGTGCCAGCAGTCCCAGACAGGGGACTAACTATGGCTACACCTTC
CASSPRQGTNYGYTF
>TRBV5-1|TRBD1|-|TRBJ2-7
TGCGCCAGCAGTCGGGACAGTCACTACGAGCAGTACTTC
CASSRDSHYEQYF
>TRBV11-1|TRBD2|-|TRBJ2-5
TGTGCCAGCAGCGAACGACTAGCGGGAGTTAAGACCCAGTACTTC
CASSERLAGVKTQYF
>TRBV5-1|-|-|TRBJ2-3
TGCGCCAGCAGCAGGGTGGAGGATTCGCAGTATTTT
CASSRVEDSQYF
>TRBV30|TRBD2|-|TRBJ2-3
TGTGCCTGGAGTGTAGTGGGTAGCGGGGTCGGCACGCAGTATTTT
CAWSVVGSGVGTQYF
>TRBV28|-|-|TRBJ1-6
TGTGCCAGCAGGTCAGGGGCACGGAATTCACCCCTCCACTTT
CASRSGARNSPLHF
>TRBV14|TRBD2|-|TRBJ2-4
TGTGCCAGCAGCCAAATCGCGGGAGGACTTGGGAACATTCAGTACTTC
CASSQIAGGLGNIQYF